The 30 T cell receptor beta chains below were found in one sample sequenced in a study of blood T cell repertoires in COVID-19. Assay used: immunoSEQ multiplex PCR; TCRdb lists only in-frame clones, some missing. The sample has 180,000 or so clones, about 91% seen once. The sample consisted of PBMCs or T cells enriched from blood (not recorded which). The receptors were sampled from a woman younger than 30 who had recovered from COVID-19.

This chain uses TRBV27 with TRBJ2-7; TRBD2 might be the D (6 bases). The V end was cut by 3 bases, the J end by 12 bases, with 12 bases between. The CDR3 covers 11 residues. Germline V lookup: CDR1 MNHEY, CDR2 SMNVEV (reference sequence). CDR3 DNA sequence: TGTGCCAGCAGTTTTGGAGGGAGTATGTACTTC. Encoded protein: CASSFGGSMYF.

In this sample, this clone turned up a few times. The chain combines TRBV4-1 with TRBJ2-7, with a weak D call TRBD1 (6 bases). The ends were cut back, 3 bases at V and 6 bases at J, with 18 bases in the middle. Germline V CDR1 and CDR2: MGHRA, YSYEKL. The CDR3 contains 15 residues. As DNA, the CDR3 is TGCGCCAGCAGCCAGGAATCGACAGGTATCCGCGAGCAGTACTTC. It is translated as CASSQESTGIREQYF.

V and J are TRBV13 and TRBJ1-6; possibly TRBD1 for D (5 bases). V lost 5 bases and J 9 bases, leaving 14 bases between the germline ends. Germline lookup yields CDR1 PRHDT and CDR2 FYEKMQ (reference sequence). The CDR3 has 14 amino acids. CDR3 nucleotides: TGTGCCAGCAGCCCCCGGGGGTTTGGTTCACCCCTCCACTTT. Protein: CASSPRGFGSPLHF.

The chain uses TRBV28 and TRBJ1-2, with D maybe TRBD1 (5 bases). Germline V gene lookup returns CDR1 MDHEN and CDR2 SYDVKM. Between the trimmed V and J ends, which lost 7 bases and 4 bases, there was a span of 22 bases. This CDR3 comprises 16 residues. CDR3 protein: CASTFGGGELIYGYTF. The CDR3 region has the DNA TGTGCCAGCACCTTTGGGGGGGGAGAGCTTATCTATGGCTACACCTTC.

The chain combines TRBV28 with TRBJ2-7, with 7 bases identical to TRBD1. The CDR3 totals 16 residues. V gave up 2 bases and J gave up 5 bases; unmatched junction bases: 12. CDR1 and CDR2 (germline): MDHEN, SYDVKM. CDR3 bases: TGTGCCAGCAGTTTAACAGGGAGAGGGGGCGTCCACGAGCAGTACTTC. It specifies CASSLTGRGGVHEQYF.

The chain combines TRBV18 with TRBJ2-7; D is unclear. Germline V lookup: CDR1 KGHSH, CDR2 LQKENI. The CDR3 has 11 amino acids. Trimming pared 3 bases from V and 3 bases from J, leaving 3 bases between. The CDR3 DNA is TGTGCCAGCTCACCTAACTACGAGCAGTACTTC. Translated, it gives CASSPNYEQYF.

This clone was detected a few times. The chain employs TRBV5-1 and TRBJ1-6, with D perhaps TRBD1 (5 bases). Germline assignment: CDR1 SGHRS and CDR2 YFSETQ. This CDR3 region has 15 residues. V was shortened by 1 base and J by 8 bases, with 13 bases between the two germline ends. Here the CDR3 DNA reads TGCGCCAGCAGCTTGTCGGCAGGGAACTATTCACCCCTCCACTTT. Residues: CASSLSAGNYSPLHF.

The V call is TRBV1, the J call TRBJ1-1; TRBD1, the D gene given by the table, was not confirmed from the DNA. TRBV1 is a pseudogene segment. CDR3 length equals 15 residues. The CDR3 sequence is CTSSQDPGVDTEAFF. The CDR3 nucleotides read TGCACCAGCAGCCAAGACCCAGGGGTTGACACTGAAGCTTTCTTT.

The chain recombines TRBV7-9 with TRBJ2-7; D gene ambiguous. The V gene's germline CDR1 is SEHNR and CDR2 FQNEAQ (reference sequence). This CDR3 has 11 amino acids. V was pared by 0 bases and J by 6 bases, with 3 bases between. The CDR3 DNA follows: TGTGCCAGCAGCTTAGCTCTCGAGCAGTACTTC. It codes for CASSLALEQYF.

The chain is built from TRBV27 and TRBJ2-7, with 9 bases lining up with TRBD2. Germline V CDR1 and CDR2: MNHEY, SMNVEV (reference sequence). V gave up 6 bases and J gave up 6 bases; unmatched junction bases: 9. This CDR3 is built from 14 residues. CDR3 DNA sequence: TGTGCCAGCAGCCCGGGACTAGCTCCTGTCGAGCAGTACTTC. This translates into CASSPGLAPVEQYF.

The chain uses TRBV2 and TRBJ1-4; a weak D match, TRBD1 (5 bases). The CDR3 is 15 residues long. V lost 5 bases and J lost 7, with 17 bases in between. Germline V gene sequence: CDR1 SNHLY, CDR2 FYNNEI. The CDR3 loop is CASSIKAGPREKLFF. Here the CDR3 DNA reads TGTGCCAGCAGTATTAAAGCAGGGCCTCGTGAAAAACTGTTTTTT.

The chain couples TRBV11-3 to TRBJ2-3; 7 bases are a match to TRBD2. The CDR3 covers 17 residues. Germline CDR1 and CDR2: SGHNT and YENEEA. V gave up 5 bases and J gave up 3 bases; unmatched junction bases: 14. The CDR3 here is CASSLRLAREYTDTQYF. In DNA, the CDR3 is TGTGCCAGCAGCCTCCGACTAGCTCGGGAGTATACAGATACGCAGTATTTT.

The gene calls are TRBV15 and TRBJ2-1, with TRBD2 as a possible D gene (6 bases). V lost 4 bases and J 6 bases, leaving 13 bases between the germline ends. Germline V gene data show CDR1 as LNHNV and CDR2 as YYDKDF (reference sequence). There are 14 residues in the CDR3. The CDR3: CATSTRRGTNEQFF. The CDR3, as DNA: TGTGCCACCAGCACTCGGAGGGGTACCAATGAGCAGTTCTTC.

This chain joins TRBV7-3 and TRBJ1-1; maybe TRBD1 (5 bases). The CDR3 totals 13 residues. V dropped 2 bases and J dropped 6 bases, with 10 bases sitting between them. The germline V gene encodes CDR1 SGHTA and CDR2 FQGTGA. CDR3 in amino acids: CASSLFSGSEAFF. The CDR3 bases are TGTGCCAGCAGCTTATTTTCAGGGTCTGAAGCTTTCTTT. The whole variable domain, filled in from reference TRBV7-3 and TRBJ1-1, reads GAGVSQTPSNKVTEKGKYVELRCDPISGHTALYWYRQSLGQGPEFLIYFQGTGAADDSGLPNDRFFAVRPEGSVSTLKIQRTERGDSAVYLCASSLFSGSEAFFGQGTRLTVV.

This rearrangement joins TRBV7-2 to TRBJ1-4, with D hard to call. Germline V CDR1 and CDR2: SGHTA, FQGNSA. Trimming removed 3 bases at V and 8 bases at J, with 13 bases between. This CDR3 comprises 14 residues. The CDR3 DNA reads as TGTGCCAGCAGCTTGCGTCCCGAGCCAGAAAAACTGTTTTTT. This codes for CASSLRPEPEKLFF.

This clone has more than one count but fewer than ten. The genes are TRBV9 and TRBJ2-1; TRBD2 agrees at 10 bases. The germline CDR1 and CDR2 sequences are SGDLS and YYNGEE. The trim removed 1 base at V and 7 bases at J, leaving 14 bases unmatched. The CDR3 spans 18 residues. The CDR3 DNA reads TGTGCCAGCAGCGTATTAGGCCAGCGCGGGACTAGCGTGAATGAGCAGTTCTTC. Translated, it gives CASSVLGQRGTSVNEQFF.

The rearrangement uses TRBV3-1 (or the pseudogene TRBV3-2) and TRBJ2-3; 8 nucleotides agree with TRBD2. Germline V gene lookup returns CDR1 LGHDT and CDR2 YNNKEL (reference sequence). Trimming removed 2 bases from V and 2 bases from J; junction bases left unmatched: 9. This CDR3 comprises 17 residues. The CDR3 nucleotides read TGTGCCAGCAGCCAACCCCATCTAGCGGGCTTCACAGATACGCAGTATTTT. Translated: CASSQPHLAGFTDTQYF.

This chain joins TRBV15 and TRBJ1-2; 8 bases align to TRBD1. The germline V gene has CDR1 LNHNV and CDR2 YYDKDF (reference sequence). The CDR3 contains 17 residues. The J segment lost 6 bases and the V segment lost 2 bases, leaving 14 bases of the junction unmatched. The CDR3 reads CATSRQPGQGMEDGYTF. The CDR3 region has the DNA TGTGCCACCAGCAGACAACCAGGACAGGGAATGGAGGATGGCTACACCTTC.

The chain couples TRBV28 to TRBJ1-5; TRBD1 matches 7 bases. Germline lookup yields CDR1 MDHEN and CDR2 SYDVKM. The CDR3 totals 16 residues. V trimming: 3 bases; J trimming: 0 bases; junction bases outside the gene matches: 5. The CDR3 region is CASSFRQGYSNQPQHF. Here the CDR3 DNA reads TGTGCCAGCAGTTTTCGACAGGGATATAGCAATCAGCCCCAGCATTTT.

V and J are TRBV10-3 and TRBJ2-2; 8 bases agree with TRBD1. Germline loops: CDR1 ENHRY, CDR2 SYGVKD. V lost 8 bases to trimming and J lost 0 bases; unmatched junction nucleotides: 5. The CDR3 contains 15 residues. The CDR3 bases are TGTGCCATCGGCAGACAGGGGTCGAACACCGGGGAGCTGTTTTTT. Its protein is CAIGRQGSNTGELFF.

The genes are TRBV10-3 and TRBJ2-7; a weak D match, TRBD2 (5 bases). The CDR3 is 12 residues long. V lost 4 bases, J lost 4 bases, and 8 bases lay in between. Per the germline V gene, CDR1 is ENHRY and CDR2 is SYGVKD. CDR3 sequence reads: CAISVDFYEQYF. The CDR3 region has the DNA TGTGCCATCAGTGTGGACTTTTACGAGCAGTACTTC.

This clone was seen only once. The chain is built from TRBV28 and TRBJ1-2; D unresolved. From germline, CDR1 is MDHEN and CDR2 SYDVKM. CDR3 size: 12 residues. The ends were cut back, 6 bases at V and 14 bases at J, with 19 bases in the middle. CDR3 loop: CASSAGDSPLTF. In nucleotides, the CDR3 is TGTGCCAGCAGCGCGGGTGACTCACCCCTGACCTTC.

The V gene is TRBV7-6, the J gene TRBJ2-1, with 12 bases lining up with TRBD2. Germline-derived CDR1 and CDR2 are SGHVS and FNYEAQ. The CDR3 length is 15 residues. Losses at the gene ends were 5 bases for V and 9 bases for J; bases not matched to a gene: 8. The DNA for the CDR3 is TGTGCCAGCAGCCAAGGACTAGCGGGATCAATTGAGCAGTTCTTC. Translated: CASSQGLAGSIEQFF.

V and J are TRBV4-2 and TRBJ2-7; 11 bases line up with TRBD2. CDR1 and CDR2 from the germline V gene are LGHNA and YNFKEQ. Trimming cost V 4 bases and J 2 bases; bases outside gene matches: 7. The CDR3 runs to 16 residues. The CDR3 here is CASSPRTSGFAYEQYF. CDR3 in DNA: TGTGCCAGCAGCCCACGGACTAGCGGGTTTGCCTACGAGCAGTACTTC.

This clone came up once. Here the CDR3 reads CASSLTYPYEQYF. The DNA of the CDR3 is TGTGCCAGCAGTTTAACCTACCCATACGAGCAGTACTTC. This sequence joins TRBV27 and TRBJ2-7; D remains ambiguous. This CDR3 comprises 13 residues. The germline V and J ends were trimmed by 2 bases and 4 bases, with 9 bases remaining between them. CDR1 is MNHEY, CDR2 SMNVEV, per germline (reference sequence).

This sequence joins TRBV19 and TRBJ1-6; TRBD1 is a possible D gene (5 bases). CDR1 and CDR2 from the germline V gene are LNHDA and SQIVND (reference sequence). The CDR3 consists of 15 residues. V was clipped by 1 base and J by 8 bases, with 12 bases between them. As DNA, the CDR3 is TGTGCCAGTAGTATAGTTCCCCCCAGGGATTCACCCCTCCACTTT. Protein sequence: CASSIVPPRDSPLHF.

DNA for the CDR3: TGTGCCATCAGTGGGACTACTAGCGGAGCGAACACCGGGGAGCTGTTTTTT. Amino acids: CAISGTTSGANTGELFF. The chain is built from TRBV10-3 and TRBJ2-2; 8 bases are shared with TRBD2. CDR1 is ENHRY, CDR2 SYGVKD, per germline. V shed 4 bases and J 0 bases; nucleotides not matched to a gene: 7. The CDR3 has 17 residues.

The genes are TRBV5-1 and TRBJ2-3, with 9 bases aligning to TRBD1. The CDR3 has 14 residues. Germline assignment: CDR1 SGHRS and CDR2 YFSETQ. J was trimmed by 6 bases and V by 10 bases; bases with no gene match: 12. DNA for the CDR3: TGCGCCCTACAGGGGGCGGGAGAGGAGGATACGCAGTATTTT. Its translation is CALQGAGEEDTQYF.

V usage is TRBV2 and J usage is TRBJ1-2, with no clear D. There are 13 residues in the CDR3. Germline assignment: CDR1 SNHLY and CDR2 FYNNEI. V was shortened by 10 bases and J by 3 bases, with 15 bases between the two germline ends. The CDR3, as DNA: TGTGCCAAACGGGAGGGTTTGGACTATGGCTACACCTTC. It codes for CAKREGLDYGYTF.

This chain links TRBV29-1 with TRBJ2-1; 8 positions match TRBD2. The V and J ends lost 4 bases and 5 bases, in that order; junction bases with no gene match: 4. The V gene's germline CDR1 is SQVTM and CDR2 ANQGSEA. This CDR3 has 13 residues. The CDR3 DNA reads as TGCAGCGTTGTGACTAGCGCCCACAATGAGCAGTTCTTC. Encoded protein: CSVVTSAHNEQFF.